The present TCR beta chain was sequenced within a study of somatic mutations in cytotoxic T cells in rheumatoid arthritis. Germline V gene data show CDR1 as LGHNA and CDR2 as YSLEER. The CDR3 loop spans 18 amino acids. With V trimmed by 3 bases and J by 4 bases, 14 bases remained unmatched. This clone has only a few counts. The target antigen is unknown. Study observations and caveats: With age, CD8+ clonality increased in rheumatoid arthritis patients, whereas no such increase appeared in healthy controls.

In the authors' methods: Published virus-specific TCRB sequences found rare matches among patient CD8+ clones larger than 1%. Assay: immunoSEQ multiplex PCR; the TCRdb copy retains only in-frame clones and omits some. V and J calls and clone size are those listed in that table; D and trimming were worked out from the DNA. The sample lists about 7,000 clones, 65% to 80% occurring once. The receptor comes from an adult with rheumatoid arthritis. Input material: CD8+ T cells sorted from blood. The V and J genes are TRBV4-3 and TRBJ2-3, with 9 bases that match TRBD2. CDR3 amino acids: CASSHDLYSGGGADTQYF. The DNA of the CDR3 is TGCGCCAGCAGCCATGACCTATATAGCGGGGGAGGCGCAGATACGCAGTATTTT.